The 22 T cell receptor beta chains below all came from one sample that was sequenced in a study of Ad26.COV2.S vaccination and SARS-CoV-2 variants. This sample's treatment: some 19 received Ad26.COV2.S at low or high dose, single or two shots; several received placebo; per-sample allocation not given. Day 63 following the first vaccine or placebo injection was when the samples were taken. Sequencing was performed with immunoSEQ multiplex PCR; in TCRdb, only in-frame clones are kept and a portion is missing. Seen here are around 450,000 clones, around 90% observed once, and the top ten hold 9% to 15%. Specimen: peripheral blood, collected in a trial of Ad26.COV2.S vaccine versus placebo. Every receptor here comes from a person between 18 and 65 years old who received the Ad26.COV2.S COVID-19 vaccine or a placebo.

J is TRBJ2-3 and V is TRBV5-1; 7 bases are shared with TRBD2. Germline lookup yields CDR1 SGHRS and CDR2 YFSETQ. This CDR3 has 14 amino acids. Losses at the gene ends were 4 bases for V and 4 bases for J; bases not matched to a gene: 6. In DNA form, the CDR3 reads TGCGCCAGCAGCGCAGCGGGATCGTCAGATACGCAGTATTTT. Its protein is CASSAAGSSDTQYF.

V usage is TRBV7-2 and J usage is TRBJ2-1; the D is unclear. V shed 2 bases and J shed 9 bases, with 5 bases lying between them. This CDR3 contains 11 residues. Germline lookup yields CDR1 SGHTA and CDR2 FQGNSA. The CDR3 loop is CASSLKFEQFF. DNA of the CDR3: TGTGCCAGCAGCTTAAAATTTGAGCAGTTCTTC.

This chain uses TRBV15 with TRBJ1-1, with D possibly TRBD1 on 5 matching bases. The germline gives CDR1 LNHNV, CDR2 YYDKDF (reference sequence). The CDR3 covers 13 residues. Between the trimmed V and J ends, which lost 0 bases and 6 bases, there was a span of 8 bases. The CDR3 protein is CATSRDGASEAFF. The CDR3 region has the DNA TGTGCCACCAGCAGAGATGGGGCGTCTGAAGCTTTCTTT.

The chain employs TRBV6-5 and TRBJ2-7, with D uncertain. Per germline, CDR1 MNHEY and CDR2 SVGAGI. The CDR3 loop spans 14 amino acids. V gave up 0 bases and J gave up 3 bases, with 9 bases separating them. The CDR3 region is CASSYSTHNYEQYF. DNA of the CDR3: TGTGCCAGCAGTTACTCGACGCACAACTACGAGCAGTACTTC.

The V gene is TRBV19, the J gene TRBJ2-3; D ambiguous. Per germline, CDR1 LNHDA and CDR2 SQIVND (reference sequence). Trimming stripped 6 bases from V and 2 bases from J, with 15 bases between. The CDR3 is 15 residues long. The CDR3 bases are TGTGCCAGTAGCCCTGGTGGCGGTTTCACAGATACGCAGTATTTT. This gives the protein CASSPGGGFTDTQYF.

The chain employs TRBV4-3 and TRBJ1-1; 9 bases agree with TRBD1. Germline V CDR1 and CDR2: LGHNA, YSLEER. Unmatched junction bases numbered 3, after V lost 2 bases and J lost 5 bases. The length of the CDR3 is 14 residues. CDR3 region: CASSQQQGATEAFF. DNA for the CDR3: TGCGCCAGCAGCCAACAACAGGGGGCGACTGAAGCTTTCTTT.

V is TRBV27 and J is TRBJ2-3; 11 bases agree with TRBD2. The CDR3 is made up of 17 amino acids. The trim removed 5 bases at V and 1 base at J, leaving 8 bases unmatched. Germline-derived CDR1 and CDR2 are MNHEY and SMNVEV (reference sequence). CDR3 loop: CASSPLQLAGGTDTQYF. Written as DNA, the CDR3 is TGTGCCAGCAGTCCCCTCCAACTAGCGGGAGGCACAGATACGCAGTATTTT.

The V and J genes are TRBV6-5 and TRBJ1-5; 11 bases align to TRBD1. The CDR3 contains 15 residues. The germline V gene has CDR1 MNHEY and CDR2 SVGAGI. V was clipped by 6 bases and J by 4 bases; unmatched bases: 5. The CDR3 here is CASRRGTGGNQPQHF. In DNA, the CDR3 is TGTGCCAGCAGAAGAGGGACAGGGGGAAATCAGCCCCAGCATTTT.

V usage is TRBV7-6 and J usage is TRBJ2-1, with no clear D. Trimming cost V 5 bases and J 4 bases, with 9 bases left between them. Germline-derived CDR1 and CDR2 are SGHVS and FNYEAQ. This CDR3 has 13 residues. This chain's CDR3 is CASSPNNYNEQFF. The DNA for the CDR3 is TGTGCCAGCAGCCCGAACAATTACAATGAGCAGTTCTTC.

The rearrangement uses TRBV27 and TRBJ1-2; the D gene is possibly TRBD1 (5 bases). Trimming shortened V by 4 bases and J by 7 bases, and 10 bases separated the two germline ends. CDR1 and CDR2 from the germline V gene are MNHEY and SMNVEV (reference sequence). There are 12 residues in the CDR3. The CDR3 bases are TGTGCCAGCAGTTACCCCGGGGGTGGCTACACCTTC. Translating gives CASSYPGGGYTF.

J is TRBJ2-1 and V is TRBV5-4, with D perhaps matching TRBD1 (5 bases). The V gene's germline CDR1 is SGHNT and CDR2 YYREEE (reference sequence). The CDR3 covers 17 residues. V was trimmed by 4 bases and J by 1 base, leaving 18 bases between them. CDR3 sequence (DNA): TGTGCCAGCAGCCCTAATGGGGCCCAGCGATCCTACAATGAGCAGTTCTTC. Encoded protein: CASSPNGAQRSYNEQFF.

The rearrangement joins TRBV21-1 to TRBJ2-5; the table's D call, TRBD1, was not checked against the DNA. TRBV21-1 constitutes a pseudogene. The CDR3 consists of 15 residues. The CDR3: CASSKDRGRVETQYF. The CDR3 region has the DNA TGTGCCAGCAGCAAGGACAGGGGGCGCGTGGAGACCCAGTACTTC.

This clone was recorded once. The chain uses TRBV30 and TRBJ2-3; D possibly uses TRBD1 or TRBD2 (6 bases each). In germline, CDR1 is GTSNPN, CDR2 SVGIG (reference sequence). V was shortened by 6 bases and J by 0 bases, with 16 bases between the two germline ends. This CDR3 comprises 15 residues. CDR3 region: CACQRGGPSTDTQYF. In DNA, the CDR3 is TGTGCCTGTCAAAGAGGGGGGCCTAGCACAGATACGCAGTATTTT.

This clone appeared a single time. The chain couples TRBV4-1 to TRBJ1-5, with unresolved D. Germline V gene data show CDR1 as MGHRA and CDR2 as YSYEKL. V was shortened by 1 base and J by 4 bases, with 2 bases between the two germline ends. This CDR3 comprises 12 residues. CDR3 nucleotide sequence: TGCGCCAGCAGCCAAGGGAATCAGCCCCAGCATTTT. Protein product: CASSQGNQPQHF.

The chain's CDR3 is CASSLVGEGEKLFF. CDR3 sequence (DNA): TGCGCCAGCAGCTTGGTAGGGGAGGGTGAAAAACTGTTTTTT. The chain recombines TRBV5-1 with TRBJ1-4, with D possibly TRBD1 on 5 matching bases. Germline V gives CDR1 SGHRS, CDR2 YFSETQ. The CDR3 sequence is 14 residues long. The V gene lost 0 bases and the J gene lost 7 bases, with 10 bases spanning the gap.

In DNA form, the CDR3 reads TGTGCCAGCAGCACCTCAGGGTTGGATTGGGAGACCCAGTACTTC. Protein: CASSTSGLDWETQYF. The chain joins TRBV27 to TRBJ2-5; D is perhaps TRBD1 (5 bases). This CDR3 has 15 residues. V was cut by 6 bases and J by 5 bases, with 19 bases left in between. From germline, CDR1 is MNHEY and CDR2 SMNVEV (reference sequence).

This chain joins TRBV10-3 and TRBJ1-2; D remains ambiguous. V lost 8 bases and J lost 4, with 11 bases in between. Germline V CDR1 and CDR2: ENHRY, SYGVKD. CDR3 length: 12 residues. The CDR3 region is CAIGEGGYGYTF. DNA for the CDR3: TGTGCCATCGGGGAGGGTGGCTATGGCTACACCTTC.

This chain joins TRBV7-2 and TRBJ2-7; D uncertain. Germline CDR1 SGHTA, CDR2 FQGNSA. The ends were cut back, 0 bases at V and 0 bases at J, with 12 bases in the middle. This CDR3 is built from 16 residues. The CDR3 DNA reads TGTGCCAGCAGCTTAGCGCCGGCCGAGAGCTCCTACGAGCAGTACTTC. Translation gives CASSLAPAESSYEQYF.

The chain is built from TRBV7-9 and TRBJ2-7; D call uncertain. Trimming shortened V by 5 bases and J by 3 bases, and 11 bases separated the two germline ends. The CDR3 length is 13 residues. Germline lookup yields CDR1 SEHNR and CDR2 FQNEAQ (reference sequence). The CDR3 protein is CASSQDPGYEQYF. In DNA, the CDR3 is TGTGCCAGCAGCCAAGACCCGGGCTACGAGCAGTACTTC.

The chain is built from TRBV11-2 and TRBJ2-1; D uncertain. Between the trimmed V and J ends, which lost 5 bases and 3 bases, there was a span of 8 bases. The V gene's germline CDR1 is SGHAT and CDR2 FQNNGV. The CDR3 contains 13 residues. CDR3 protein: CASSAEIYNEQFF. The CDR3 DNA sequence: TGTGCCAGCAGCGCCGAGATCTACAATGAGCAGTTCTTC.

J is TRBJ1-1 and V is TRBV28, with 9 bases identical to TRBD1. CDR1 and CDR2 (germline): MDHEN, SYDVKM. The CDR3 totals 15 residues. V gave up 5 bases and J gave up 5 bases; unmatched junction bases: 9. The CDR3 loop is CASSPSGTGPTEAFF. CDR3 nucleotide sequence: TGTGCCAGCAGTCCATCCGGGACAGGGCCGACTGAAGCTTTCTTT.

The chain employs TRBV11-3 and TRBJ2-1; 10 bases are shared with TRBD2. CDR1 and CDR2 (germline): SGHNT, YENEEA. V lost 1 base, J lost 5 bases, and 5 bases stayed unmatched. The CDR3 extends over 16 amino acids. The CDR3 DNA reads TGTGCCAGCAGCTTAGCGGGAGCGGGAGGGCACAATGAGCAGTTCTTC. Protein: CASSLAGAGGHNEQFF. Using reference TRBV11-3 and TRBJ2-1 for the parts outside the CDR3, the full variable domain is EAGVVQSPRYKIIEKKQPVAFWCNPISGHNTLYWYLQNLGQGPELLIRYENEEAVDDSQLPKDRFSAERLKGVDSTLKIQPAELGDSAVYLCASSLAGAGGHNEQFFGPGTRLTVL.